The 17 T cell receptor beta chains given below trace back to one sample, sequenced in a study of beta chain features in type 1 diabetes. Since all of the isolated RNA was reverse transcribed, expressed TCRB transcripts were what got sequenced. Data came from immunoSEQ multiplex PCR; TCRdb stores just in-frame clones and leaves some out. The sample lists about 180,000 clones, about 13% seen once, with about 0.58% in the top ten. Sequencing input: central memory CD4+ T cells from blood. These receptors originate from a woman between 18 and 29 years old in good health.

CDR3 nucleotides: TGTGCCAGCAGCTTAGCGTCTGGTAGCGGCCAAGAGACCCAGTACTTC. It yields the protein CASSLASGSGQETQYF. V gene TRBV7-2 combines with J gene TRBJ2-5, with D possibly TRBD2 on 6 matching bases. This CDR3 spans 16 amino acids. CDR1 is SGHTA and CDR2 is FQGNSA in the germline V gene. V was pared by 0 bases and J by 1 base, with 12 bases between.

This clone has more than one count but fewer than ten. The chain is built from TRBV7-9 and TRBJ2-1, with D perhaps matching TRBD2 (5 bases). The CDR3 runs to 14 residues. Germline assignment: CDR1 SEHNR and CDR2 FQNEAQ (reference sequence). The V end lost 5 bases, the J end lost 6 bases, and 14 bases lay between the germline ends. In nucleotides, the CDR3 is TGTGCCAGCAGCCCCCCCGGGCGGGTCAATGAGCAGTTCTTC. Translated: CASSPPGRVNEQFF.

V and J are TRBV19 and TRBJ1-1, with D hard to call. The CDR3 loop spans 14 amino acids. V was clipped by 6 bases and J by 0 bases, with 11 bases between them. Germline V gives CDR1 LNHDA, CDR2 SQIVND (reference sequence). The CDR3, as DNA: TGTGCCAGTAGGCTTGGAGGGATGAACACTGAAGCTTTCTTT. Encoded protein: CASRLGGMNTEAFF.

Only a few counts were recorded for this clone. The V call is TRBV29-1, the J call TRBJ2-1; TRBD2 matches at 7 bases. The germline V gene has CDR1 SQVTM and CDR2 ANQGSEA. CDR3 length: 12 residues. The V gene end was trimmed by 7 bases and the J gene end by 6 bases; junction bases not matched to a gene: 6. DNA for the CDR3: TGCAGCGGCATCCGGGGGGTCAATGAGCAGTTCTTC. Translation gives CSGIRGVNEQFF.

The gene calls are TRBV28 and TRBJ2-6; weak D call: TRBD1 (5 bases). The V end lost 6 bases, the J end lost 0 bases, and 12 bases lay between the germline ends. Germline V gene lookup returns CDR1 MDHEN and CDR2 SYDVKM. This CDR3 has 16 residues. The CDR3 coding sequence is TGTGCCAGCAGGGTACAGGCAAGCTCTGGGGCCAACGTCCTGACTTTC. It codes for CASRVQASSGANVLTF.

This clone has a handful of counts. The chain couples TRBV30 to TRBJ2-1, with D perhaps TRBD1 (6 bases). Trimming took 4 bases from V and 11 from J, leaving 18 bases between them. The CDR3 consists of 13 residues. Germline V gene lookup returns CDR1 GTSNPN and CDR2 SVGIG (reference sequence). The CDR3, as DNA: TGTGCCTGGATTAAATTGATAGGGACAAAGCAGTTCTTC. This sequence encodes CAWIKLIGTKQFF.

This clone was observed a few times. This chain links TRBV11-2 with TRBJ2-1; TRBD2 matches at 8 bases. The V gene end was trimmed by 6 bases and the J gene end by 9 bases; junction bases not matched to a gene: 10. The germline V gene has CDR1 SGHAT and CDR2 FQNNGV. CDR3 length equals 14 residues. The CDR3 loop is CASRRPAGVGEQFF. CDR3 bases: TGTGCCAGCAGACGACCAGCGGGAGTTGGTGAGCAGTTCTTC.

In its sample, this clone was seen a few times. The rearrangement joins TRBV18 to TRBJ2-1; 11 positions match TRBD2. V lost 0 bases to trimming and J lost 6 bases; unmatched junction nucleotides: 4. This CDR3 has 16 residues. Germline CDR1 is KGHSH and CDR2 is LQKENI. CDR3 loop: CASSPPRTSGGNEQFF. The CDR3 DNA is TGTGCCAGCTCACCACCTCGAACTAGCGGGGGCAATGAGCAGTTCTTC.

The rearrangement uses TRBV28 and TRBJ1-3; D remains ambiguous. This CDR3 spans 12 amino acids. Germline CDR1 and CDR2: MDHEN and SYDVKM. V was trimmed by 3 bases and J by 4 bases, leaving 4 bases between them. CDR3 DNA sequence: TGTGCCAGCAGTTTTCTCGGAAACACCATATATTTT. This sequence encodes CASSFLGNTIYF.

The gene calls are TRBV6-6 and TRBJ2-1, with D perhaps TRBD2 (6 bases). V was cut by 5 bases and J by 15 bases, with 17 bases left in between. CDR3 length equals 12 residues. CDR1 and CDR2 (germline): MNHNY, SVGAGI (reference sequence). CDR3 sequence: CASSLTAGLAFF. Here the CDR3 DNA reads TGTGCCAGCAGTCTTACTGCGGGATTGGCGTTCTTC.

The chain carries TRBV5-4 and TRBJ2-3, with D possibly matching TRBD2 (5 bases). The CDR3 consists of 16 residues. The germline gives CDR1 SGHNT, CDR2 YYREEE (reference sequence). V was cut by 3 bases and J by 0 bases, with 14 bases left in between. The CDR3 reads CASSYAWRVSTDTQYF. CDR3 DNA: TGTGCCAGCAGCTACGCCTGGCGGGTGAGCACAGATACGCAGTATTTT.

This clone was counted only a few times. V is TRBV29-1 and J is TRBJ2-5; 7 positions match TRBD2. The ends lost 4 bases at V and 4 bases at J; junction bases unmatched: 12. Germline CDR1 reads SQVTM; CDR2 reads ANQGSEA. This CDR3 is 15 amino acids long. The CDR3 region has the DNA TGCAGCGTTGTTGAGTCAGTGACGGGAGGAGAGACCCAGTACTTC. It is translated as CSVVESVTGGETQYF.

This clone was seen a few times. The V gene is TRBV11-2, the J gene TRBJ1-5; 8 positions match TRBD1. Germline CDR1 SGHAT, CDR2 FQNNGV. The CDR3 contains 14 residues. J lost 3 bases, V lost 4 bases, and 2 bases had no gene match. Here the CDR3 DNA reads TGTGCCAGCAGCTCGGACAGGGACAATCAGCCCCAGCATTTT. Amino acid sequence: CASSSDRDNQPQHF.

V usage is TRBV5-1 and J usage is TRBJ2-5, with TRBD1 as a possible D gene (6 bases). Germline CDR1 and CDR2: SGHRS and YFSETQ. The length of the CDR3 is 15 residues. V was trimmed by 4 bases and J by 2 bases, leaving 15 bases between them. The CDR3 bases are TGCGCCAGCAGCCTGACCCCGGACAGTCAAGAGACCCAGTACTTC. Protein: CASSLTPDSQETQYF.

This clone was observed a few times. The CDR3 loop reads CATSRDFLAKNIQYF. CDR3 sequence (DNA): TGTGCCACCAGCAGAGATTTCCTAGCCAAAAACATTCAGTACTTC. This chain joins TRBV15 and TRBJ2-4; D is unclear. The CDR3 is 15 amino acids. Germline values: CDR1 LNHNV, CDR2 YYDKDF (reference sequence). V lost 0 bases to trimming and J lost 0 bases, with 6 bases between them.

This clone was counted many times. The chain is built from TRBV7-9 and TRBJ1-5, with TRBD1 matching 7 bases. Germline CDR1 SEHNR, CDR2 FQNEAQ (reference sequence). The CDR3 runs 14 residues. V was pared by 4 bases and J by 4 bases, with 4 bases of the junction left unmatched. The CDR3 region is CASSSRTGNQPQHF. The CDR3, as DNA: TGTGCCAGCAGCTCCCGGACAGGTAATCAGCCCCAGCATTTT.

This clone was seen a handful of times. The chain recombines TRBV4-3 with TRBJ2-1; TRBD2 matches 8 bases. In germline, CDR1 is LGHNA, CDR2 YSLEER. The CDR3 has 17 residues. After removal of 0 bases from V and 6 bases from J, the junction contained 10 bases not matched to a gene. The CDR3 DNA reads TGCGCCAGCAGCCAAGATATCGGGAGGGCCCTGGTCAATGAGCAGTTCTTC. The encoded protein is CASSQDIGRALVNEQFF.